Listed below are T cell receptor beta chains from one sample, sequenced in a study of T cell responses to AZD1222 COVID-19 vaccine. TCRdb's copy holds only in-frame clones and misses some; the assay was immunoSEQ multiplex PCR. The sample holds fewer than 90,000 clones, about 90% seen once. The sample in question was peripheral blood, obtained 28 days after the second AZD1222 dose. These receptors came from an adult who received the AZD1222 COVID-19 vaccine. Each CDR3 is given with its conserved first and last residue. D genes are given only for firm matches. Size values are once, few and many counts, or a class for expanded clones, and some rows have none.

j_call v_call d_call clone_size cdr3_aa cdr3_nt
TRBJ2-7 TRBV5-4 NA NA CASSLQAEASYEQYF TGTGCCAGCAGCTTGCAAGCGGAAGCCTCCTACGAGCAGTACTTC
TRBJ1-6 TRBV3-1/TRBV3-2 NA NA CASRDNYAPLHF TGTGCCAGCAGGGACAATTACGCTCCCCTCCACTTT
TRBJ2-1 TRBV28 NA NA CASSHEKPQGSNEQFF TGTGCCAGCAGCCACGAGAAACCCCAAGGAAGTAATGAGCAGTTCTTC
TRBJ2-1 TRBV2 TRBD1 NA CASSAETGFNEQFF TGTGCCAGCAGTGCGGAGACAGGGTTCAATGAGCAGTTCTTC
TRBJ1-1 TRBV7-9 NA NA CASSLGGVGGNTEAFF TGTGCCAGCAGCTTAGGAGGAGTAGGGGGGAACACTGAAGCTTTCTTT
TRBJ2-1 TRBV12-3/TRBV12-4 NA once CASSPTSSEQFF TGTGCCAGCAGTCCCACTAGCAGTGAGCAGTTCTTC
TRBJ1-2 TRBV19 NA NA CASSIVGSNYGYTF TGTGCCAGTAGTATAGTCGGGAGTAACTATGGCTACACCTTC
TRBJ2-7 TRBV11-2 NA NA CASSLPGASYEQYF TGTGCCAGCAGCTTACCAGGGGCCTCCTACGAGCAGTACTTC
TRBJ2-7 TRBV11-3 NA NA CASSLDRTSYEQYF TGTGCCAGCAGCTTAGATCGAACTAGCTACGAGCAGTACTTC
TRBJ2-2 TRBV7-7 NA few CASTQTRGGELFF TGTGCTAGCACCCAAACACGAGGCGGGGAGCTGTTTTTT
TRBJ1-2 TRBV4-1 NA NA CASSQDLYGVGKYGYTF TGCGCCAGCAGCCAAGATTTGTACGGTGTGGGGAAATATGGCTACACCTTC
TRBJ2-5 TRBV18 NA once CASSPQDLSETQYF TGTGCCAGCTCACCACAGGATTTATCAGAGACCCAGTACTTC
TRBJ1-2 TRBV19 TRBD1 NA CASSIGGQGAYGYTF TGTGCCAGTAGTATAGGCGGACAGGGGGCATATGGCTACACCTTC